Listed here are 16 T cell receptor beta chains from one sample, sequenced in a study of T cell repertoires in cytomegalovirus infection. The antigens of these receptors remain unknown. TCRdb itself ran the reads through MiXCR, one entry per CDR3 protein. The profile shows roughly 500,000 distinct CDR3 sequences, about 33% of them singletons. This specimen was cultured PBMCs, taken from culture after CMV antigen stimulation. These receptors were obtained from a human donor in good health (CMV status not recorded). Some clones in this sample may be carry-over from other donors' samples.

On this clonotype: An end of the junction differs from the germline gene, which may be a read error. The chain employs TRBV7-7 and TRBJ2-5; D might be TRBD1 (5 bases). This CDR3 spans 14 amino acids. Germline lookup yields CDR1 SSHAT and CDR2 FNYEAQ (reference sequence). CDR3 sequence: CASSLSRVEETQYF. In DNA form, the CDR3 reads TGTGCTAGCAGCTTATCCAGGGTTGAAGAGACCCAGTACTTC.

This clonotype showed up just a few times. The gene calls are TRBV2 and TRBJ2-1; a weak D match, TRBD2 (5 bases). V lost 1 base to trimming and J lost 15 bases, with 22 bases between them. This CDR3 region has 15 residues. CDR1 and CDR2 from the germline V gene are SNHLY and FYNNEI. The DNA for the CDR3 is TGTGCCAGCAGTGAAGGCGCGGGCCTAAGGGAGATTCGGTTCTTC. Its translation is CASSEGAGLREIRFF.

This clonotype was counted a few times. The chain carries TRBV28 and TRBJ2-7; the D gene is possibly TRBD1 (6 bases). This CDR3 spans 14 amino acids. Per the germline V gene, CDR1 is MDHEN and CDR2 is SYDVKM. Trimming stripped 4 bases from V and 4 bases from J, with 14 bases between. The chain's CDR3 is CASSSRTVVYEQYV. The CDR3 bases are TGTGCCAGCAGTTCCCGGACAGTAGTGTACGAGCAGTACGTC.

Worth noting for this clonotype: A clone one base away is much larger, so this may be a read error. The chain's CDR3 is CASSLVGASSGANVLTF. For the CDR3, the DNA is TGTGCCAGCAGCTTAGTCGGAGCTAGCTCTGGGGCCAACGTCCTGACTTTC. The chain combines TRBV7-2 with TRBJ2-6, with unresolved D. Germline CDR1 is SGHTA and CDR2 is FQGNSA. The CDR3 length is 17 residues. Trimming took 1 base from V and 0 from J, leaving 10 bases between them.

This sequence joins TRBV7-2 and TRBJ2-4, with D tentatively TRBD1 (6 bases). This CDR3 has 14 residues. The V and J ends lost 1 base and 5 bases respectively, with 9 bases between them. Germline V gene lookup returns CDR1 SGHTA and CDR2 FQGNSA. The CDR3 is CASSLGGRENIQYF. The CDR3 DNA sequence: TGTGCCAGCAGCTTAGGGGGGCGGGAAAACATTCAGTACTTC.

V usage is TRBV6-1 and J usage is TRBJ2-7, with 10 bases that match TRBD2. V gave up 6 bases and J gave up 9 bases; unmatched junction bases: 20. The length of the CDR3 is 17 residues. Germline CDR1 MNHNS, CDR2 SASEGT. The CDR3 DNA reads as TGTGCCAGCAGCGAAAATACTTGGGCTAGCGGGAGCCTGGGGCAGTACGTC. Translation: CASSENTWASGSLGQYV.

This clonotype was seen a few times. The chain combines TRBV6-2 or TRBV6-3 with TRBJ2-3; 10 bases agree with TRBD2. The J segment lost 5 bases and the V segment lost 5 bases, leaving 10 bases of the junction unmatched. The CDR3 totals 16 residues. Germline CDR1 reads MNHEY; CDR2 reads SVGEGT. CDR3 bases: TGTGCCAGCAGTCACATTCTAGCGGGAGTGCGAGATACGCAGTATTTT. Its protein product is CASSHILAGVRDTQYF.

The CDR3, as DNA: TGTGCCAGCAGCTTACAGGGACAGATATACAATGAGCAGTTCTTC. It yields the protein CASSLQGQIYNEQFF. This chain links TRBV7-3 with TRBJ2-1; 7 bases are shared with TRBD1. The CDR3 spans 15 residues. CDR1 is SGHTA, CDR2 FQGTGA, per germline. Trimming took 2 bases from V and 4 from J; bases not matched to a gene: 5. Full variable domain (missing parts from reference TRBV7-3 and TRBJ2-1): GAGVSQTPSNKVTEKGKYVELRCDPISGHTALYWYRQSLGQGPEFLIYFQGTGAADDSGLPNDRFFAVRPEGSVSTLKIQRTERGDSAVYLCASSLQGQIYNEQFFGPGTRLTVL.

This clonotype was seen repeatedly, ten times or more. The CDR3 DNA sequence: TGTGCCAGCAGGATAGGAGGGGCAGGGGCCGGGGAGCTGTTTTTT. The encoded protein is CASRIGGAGAGELFF. The V call is TRBV7-8, the J call TRBJ2-2, with D perhaps matching TRBD1 or TRBD2 (6 bases each). Germline CDR1 is SGHVS and CDR2 is FQNEAQ. Trimming stripped 6 bases from V and 6 bases from J, with 17 bases between. This CDR3 spans 15 amino acids. Drawing the rest from reference TRBV7-8 and TRBJ2-2, the complete variable domain is GAGVSQSPRYKVAKRGQDVALRCDPISGHVSLFWYQQALGQGPEFLTYFQNEAQLDKSGLPSDRFFAERPEGSVSTLKIQRTQQEDSAVYLCASRIGGAGAGELFFGEGSRLTVL.

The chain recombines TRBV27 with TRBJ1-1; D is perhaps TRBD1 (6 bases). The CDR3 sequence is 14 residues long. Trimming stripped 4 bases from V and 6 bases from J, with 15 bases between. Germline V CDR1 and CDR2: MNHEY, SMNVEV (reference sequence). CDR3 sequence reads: CASSSNTGFAEAFF. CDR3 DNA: TGTGCCAGCAGTTCTAATACAGGGTTCGCTGAAGCTTTCTTT.

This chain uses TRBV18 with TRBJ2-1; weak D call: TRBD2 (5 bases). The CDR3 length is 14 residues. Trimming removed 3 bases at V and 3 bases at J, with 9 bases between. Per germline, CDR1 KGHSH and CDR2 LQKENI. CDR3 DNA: TGTGCCAGCTCACCCGCTAGCCACTACAATGAGCAGTTCTTC. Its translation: CASSPASHYNEQFF. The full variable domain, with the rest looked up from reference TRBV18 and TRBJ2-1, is NAGVMQNPRHLVRRRGQEARLRCSPMKGHSHVYWYRQLPEEGLKFMVYLQKENIIDESGMPKERFSAEFPKEGPSILRIQQVVRGDSAAYFCASSPASHYNEQFFGPGTRLTVL.

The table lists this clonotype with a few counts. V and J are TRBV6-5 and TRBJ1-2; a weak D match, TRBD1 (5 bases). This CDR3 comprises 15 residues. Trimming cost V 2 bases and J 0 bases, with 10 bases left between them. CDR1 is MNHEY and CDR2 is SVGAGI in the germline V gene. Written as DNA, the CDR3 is TGTGCCAGCAGTTACACAGGAGGACCTAACTATGGCTACACCTTC. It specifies CASSYTGGPNYGYTF.

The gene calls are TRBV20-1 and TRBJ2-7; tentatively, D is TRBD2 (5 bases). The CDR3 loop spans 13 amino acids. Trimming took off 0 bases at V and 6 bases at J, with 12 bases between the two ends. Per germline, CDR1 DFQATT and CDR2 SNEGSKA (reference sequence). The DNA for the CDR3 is TGCAGTGCTAGAGATATGACGGGGTTCGAGCAGTACGTC. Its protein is CSARDMTGFEQYV.

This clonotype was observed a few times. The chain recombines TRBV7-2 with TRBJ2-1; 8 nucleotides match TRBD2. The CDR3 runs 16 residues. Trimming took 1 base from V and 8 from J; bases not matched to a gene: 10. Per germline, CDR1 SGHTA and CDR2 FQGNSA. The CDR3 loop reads CASSLESSGFIDEQFF. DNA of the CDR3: TGTGCCAGCAGCTTAGAGTCTAGCGGGTTTATAGATGAGCAGTTCTTC.

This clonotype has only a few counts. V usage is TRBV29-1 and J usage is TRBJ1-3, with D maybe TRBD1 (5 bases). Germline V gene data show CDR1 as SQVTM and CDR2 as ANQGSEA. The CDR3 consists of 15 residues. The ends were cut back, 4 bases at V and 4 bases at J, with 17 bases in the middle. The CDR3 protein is CSVARAGLGGNTIYF. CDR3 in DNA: TGCAGCGTTGCCCGGGCAGGGTTAGGCGGAAACACCATATATTTT.

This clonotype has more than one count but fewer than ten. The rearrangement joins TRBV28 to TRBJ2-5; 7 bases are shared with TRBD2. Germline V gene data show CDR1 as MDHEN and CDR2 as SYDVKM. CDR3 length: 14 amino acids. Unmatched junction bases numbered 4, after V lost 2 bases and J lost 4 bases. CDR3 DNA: TGTGCCAGCAGTTTAAGGGTAGCGGGAGAGACCCAGTACTTC. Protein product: CASSLRVAGETQYF.